The T cell receptor (beta chain) under discussion was sequenced for a study of T-cell reconstitution after alpha-beta-depleted transplantation in children. The CDR3 is made up of 15 amino acids. Trimming cost V 6 bases and J 6 bases, with 17 bases left between them. Germline CDR1 reads MNHEY; CDR2 reads SVGAGI. Study results and limitations: Most T-cell counts and diversity one year after the transplant came from T cells that were newly produced.

A library of TCRbeta sequences, prepared with unique molecular identifiers, was generated. One entry per CDR3 protein results from TCRdb running MiXCR on the PCR reads. The table has hundreds of thousands of distinct CDR3 sequences, approximately 15% seen once; the top ten hold roughly 4.8%. This clonotype was recorded at least ten times. What it binds is not known. Sample: PBMCs, mostly from graft donor cells, taken 360 days after TCRalphabeta/CD19-depleted stem cell transplant. The TCR originated in a male patient younger than 18 who had a stem cell transplant for acute lymphoblastic leukemia, so the T cells may come from the graft donor. The rearrangement links TRBV6-5 to TRBJ1-4; D is possibly TRBD1 (6 bases). CDR3 DNA sequence: TGTGCCAGCAGACCAACGGCGGGGGCCTATGAAAAACTGTTTTTT. Amino acids: CASRPTAGAYEKLFF.